Shown below are 32 T cell receptor beta chains from a single sample sequenced in a study of brain T cells in children with intractable seizures. Clones were read by immunoSEQ multiplex PCR, and TCRdb kept only the in-frame ones, dropping some. The table has 110,000 or so clones, 94% seen once; the top ten hold around 4%. The starting material was peripheral blood, obtained at surgery. The receptors stem from a boy less than two years old with hemimegalencephaly and intractable seizures.

This clone has only one observation. This chain connects TRBV27 to TRBJ1-1; 7 positions agree with TRBD1. There are 18 residues in the CDR3. V gave up 2 bases and J gave up 0 bases; unmatched junction bases: 12. Germline assignment: CDR1 MNHEY and CDR2 SMNVEV (reference sequence). CDR3 protein: CASSLHGQVRGMNTEAFF. CDR3 nucleotide sequence: TGTGCCAGCAGTTTACACGGACAGGTAAGGGGGATGAACACTGAAGCTTTCTTT.

The chain links TRBV6-1 to TRBJ1-5; TRBD1 might be the D (6 bases). Trimming pared 0 bases from V and 7 bases from J, leaving 10 bases between. CDR1 MNHNS and CDR2 SASEGT come from the germline V gene. The length of the CDR3 is 14 residues. The CDR3 is CASSEARGKQPQHF. The CDR3, as DNA: TGTGCCAGCAGTGAAGCGAGGGGGAAGCAGCCCCAGCATTTT.

The rearrangement uses TRBV12-3 or TRBV12-4 and TRBJ2-1; D not certain. The CDR3 runs to 11 residues. With 5 bases removed from V and 6 bases from J, the gap between germline ends came to 5 bases. The CDR3 DNA sequence: TGTGCCAGCAGTGAGAGCAATGAGCAGTTCTTC. Protein: CASSESNEQFF.

The V and J genes are TRBV24-1 and TRBJ2-5; D is perhaps TRBD1 or TRBD2 (6 bases each). The ends were cut back, 3 bases at V and 5 bases at J, with 18 bases in the middle. Per germline, CDR1 KGHDR and CDR2 SFDVKD. The CDR3 contains 16 residues. The CDR3 here is CATSDAQVGGWETQYF. The CDR3 region has the DNA TGTGCCACCAGTGATGCCCAGGTGGGGGGCTGGGAGACCCAGTACTTC.

The gene calls are TRBV7-2 and TRBJ2-1, with a tentative D call TRBD1 (6 bases). The V end was cut by 2 bases, the J end by 0 bases, with 8 bases between. In germline, CDR1 is SGHTA, CDR2 FQGNSA. This CDR3 comprises 15 residues. CDR3 nucleotides: TGTGCCAGCAGCTTAAGGGGGAGCTCCTACAATGAGCAGTTCTTC. This translates into CASSLRGSSYNEQFF.

The rearrangement links TRBV28 to TRBJ1-6; D not certain. The germline V gene has CDR1 MDHEN and CDR2 SYDVKM. This CDR3 spans 14 amino acids. Trimming removed 3 bases from V and 8 bases from J, with 11 bases in between. Written as DNA, the CDR3 is TGTGCCAGCAGTTTCGGGGTAGGTGATTCACCCCTCCACTTT. This encodes CASSFGVGDSPLHF.

CDR3 bases: TGTGCCAGCAGCCAAGACGTGAGGGGGGGCACAGATACGCAGTATTTT. It is translated as CASSQDVRGGTDTQYF. J is TRBJ2-3 and V is TRBV4-2, with D perhaps being TRBD1 or TRBD2 (6 bases each). With 0 bases removed from V and 1 base from J, the gap between germline ends came to 11 bases. This CDR3 has 16 amino acids. From germline, CDR1 is LGHNA and CDR2 YNFKEQ.

The CDR3 loop is CASSFEGTEAFF. The CDR3, as DNA: TGTGCCAGCAGCTTCGAGGGAACTGAAGCTTTCTTT. This chain joins TRBV5-4 and TRBJ1-1; D gene ambiguous. This CDR3 is built from 12 residues. Germline CDR1 reads SGHNT; CDR2 reads YYREEE (reference sequence). V was shortened by 2 bases and J by 5 bases, with 7 bases between the two germline ends. The full variable domain, with the rest looked up from reference TRBV5-4 and TRBJ1-1, is ETGVTQSPTHLIKTRGQQVTLRCSSQSGHNTVSWYQQALGQGPQFIFQYYREEENGRGNFPPRFSGLQFPNYSSELNVNALELDDSALYLCASSFEGTEAFFGQGTRLTVV.

The genes are TRBV5-1 and TRBJ2-2, with D tentatively TRBD1 (5 bases). CDR1 SGHRS and CDR2 YFSETQ come from the germline V gene. Between the trimmed V and J ends, which lost 0 bases and 4 bases, there was a span of 10 bases. This CDR3 comprises 15 residues. The DNA of the CDR3 is TGCGCCAGCAGCTTGGCCCCTAGGGGCACCGGGGAGCTGTTTTTT. Its translation: CASSLAPRGTGELFF. Supplemented by reference TRBV5-1 and TRBJ2-2, the full variable domain reads KAGVTQTPRYLIKTRGQQVTLSCSPISGHRSVSWYQQTPGQGLQFLFEYFSETQRNKGNFPGRFSGRQFSNSRSEMNVSTLELGDSALYLCASSLAPRGTGELFFGEGSRLTVL.

The chain employs TRBV6-6 and TRBJ2-3; 13 nucleotides match TRBD2. In germline, CDR1 is MNHNY, CDR2 SVGAGI (reference sequence). V was clipped by 5 bases and J by 2 bases; unmatched bases: 13. The CDR3 is 19 amino acids. The CDR3 spells CASSRNPWGTSGITDTQYF. CDR3 nucleotide sequence: TGTGCCAGCAGTCGCAACCCTTGGGGGACTAGCGGGATCACAGATACGCAGTATTTT.

This chain connects TRBV7-6 to TRBJ2-2; 7 nucleotides align to TRBD2. The junction had 12 bases not matched to a gene; V was cut back by 4 bases and J by 4 bases. Germline assignment: CDR1 SGHVS and CDR2 FNYEAQ. CDR3 size: 17 residues. The CDR3: CASSSLAGVSSTGELFF. CDR3 DNA: TGTGCCAGCAGCTCCCTGGCGGGAGTAAGTAGCACCGGGGAGCTGTTTTTT.

The chain combines TRBV11-2 with TRBJ2-5; D possibly uses TRBD1 or TRBD2 (7 bases each). Per germline, CDR1 SGHAT and CDR2 FQNNGV. The V gene lost 7 bases and the J gene lost 5 bases, with 20 bases spanning the gap. The CDR3 sequence is 15 residues long. The CDR3 DNA is TGTGCCAGCACGCCAGGGGGGGGGCAGGCGGAGACCCAGTACTTC. This codes for CASTPGGGQAETQYF.

This clone was observed a single time. The chain links TRBV12-3 or TRBV12-4 to TRBJ2-3; D is uncertain. The CDR3 is made up of 11 amino acids. The V end was cut by 2 bases, the J end by 14 bases, with 11 bases between. CDR3 bases: TGTGCCAGCAGTTTACTACGCGGTCTGTATTTT. This encodes CASSLLRGLYF.

The CDR3 reads CASSFNRYQETQYF. In DNA form, the CDR3 reads TGTGCCAGCAGCTTTAACAGATACCAAGAGACCCAGTACTTC. The V gene is TRBV7-9, the J gene TRBJ2-5; D uncertain. The CDR3 covers 14 residues. Germline CDR1 SEHNR, CDR2 FQNEAQ (reference sequence). With 3 bases removed from V and 0 bases from J, the gap between germline ends came to 8 bases. Looking up the rest from reference TRBV7-9 and TRBJ2-5 gives the full variable domain: DTGVSQNPRHKITKRGQNVTFRCDPISEHNRLYWYRQTLGQGPEFLTYFQNEAQLEKSRLLSDRFSAERPKGSFSTLEIQRTEQGDSAMYLCASSFNRYQETQYFGPGTRLLVL.

The chain joins TRBV19 to TRBJ1-2; 10 bases fit TRBD1. Germline values: CDR1 LNHDA, CDR2 SQIVND (reference sequence). After removal of 5 bases from V and 4 bases from J, the junction contained 4 bases not matched to a gene. CDR3 length: 14 amino acids. The CDR3 protein is CASSPDRGPYGYTF. For the CDR3, the DNA is TGTGCCAGTAGTCCTGACAGGGGGCCCTATGGCTACACCTTC.

This chain links TRBV4-2 with TRBJ2-3, with 9 bases identical to TRBD1. Trimming cost V 4 bases and J 6 bases; bases outside gene matches: 5. The CDR3 totals 14 residues. Per germline, CDR1 LGHNA and CDR2 YNFKEQ. The CDR3 sequence: CASSPQGAVDTQYF. DNA for the CDR3: TGTGCCAGCAGCCCACAGGGGGCAGTGGATACGCAGTATTTT.

The rearrangement joins TRBV28 to TRBJ1-6; D remains ambiguous. Germline V lookup: CDR1 MDHEN, CDR2 SYDVKM. The CDR3 loop spans 13 amino acids. Trimming took 4 bases from V and 7 from J, leaving 8 bases between them. For the CDR3, the DNA is TGTGCCAGCAGTTGGTTCGACAATTCACCCCTCCACTTT. It yields the protein CASSWFDNSPLHF. The entire variable domain, with the rest obtained from reference TRBV28 and TRBJ1-6, is as follows: DVKVTQSSRYLVKRTGEKVFLECVQDMDHENMFWYRQDPGLGLRLIYFSYDVKMKEKGDIPEGYSVSREKKERFSLILESASTNQTSMYLCASSWFDNSPLHFGNGTRLTVT.

The J gene is TRBJ2-2, the V gene TRBV23-1; D ambiguous. TRBV23-1 is noted as an ORF with a role that remains uncertain. The CDR3 runs to 16 residues. V was trimmed by 7 bases and J by 2 bases, leaving 17 bases between them. This CDR3 is CASTYNIPSNTGELFF. The CDR3, as DNA: TGCGCCAGCACCTACAACATCCCGAGTAACACCGGGGAGCTGTTTTTT.

The gene calls are TRBV5-4 and TRBJ2-3; D is possibly TRBD1 or TRBD2 (5 bases each). The V gene's germline CDR1 is SGHNT and CDR2 YYREEE (reference sequence). The CDR3 is 16 residues long. The V end lost 0 bases, the J end lost 1 base, and 12 bases lay between the germline ends. The CDR3: CASSLEGVRGTDTQYF. The CDR3 DNA sequence: TGTGCCAGCAGCTTGGAAGGGGTGCGGGGCACAGATACGCAGTATTTT.

The V gene is TRBV11-1, the J gene TRBJ2-3; D is undetermined. CDR3 length: 15 residues. Germline V gene sequence: CDR1 SGHAT, CDR2 FQDESV (reference sequence). Between the trimmed V and J ends, which lost 2 bases and 5 bases, there was a span of 14 bases. The CDR3 reads CASSLSPELGDTQYF. In DNA, the CDR3 is TGTGCCAGCAGCTTATCCCCGGAGTTGGGAGATACGCAGTATTTT.

The chain links TRBV2 to TRBJ1-4; weak D call: TRBD1 (5 bases). Germline V gene lookup returns CDR1 SNHLY and CDR2 FYNNEI. V was shortened by 10 bases and J by 10 bases, with 16 bases between the two germline ends. The CDR3 has 12 amino acids. The CDR3 bases are TGTGCCACCTCCACGGGGCGGGTAAAACTGTTTTTT. Amino acid sequence: CATSTGRVKLFF.

The J gene is TRBJ2-7, the V gene TRBV28, with D maybe TRBD2 (6 bases). Germline V gene sequence: CDR1 MDHEN, CDR2 SYDVKM. This CDR3 is built from 13 residues. V lost 11 bases, J lost 0 bases, and 14 bases lay in between. CDR3 sequence reads: CAGGPAGSYEQYF. The CDR3 DNA follows: TGTGCCGGTGGGCCAGCGGGCTCCTACGAGCAGTACTTC.

This clone was found once. The CDR3 is CASSLQGRVETQYF. CDR3 coding DNA: TGCGCCAGCAGCTTACAGGGGAGGGTAGAGACCCAGTACTTC. The chain uses TRBV5-1 and TRBJ2-5; the D call may be TRBD1 or TRBD2 (7 bases each). Deletions cut 2 bases from V and 4 bases from J, with 12 bases between. There are 14 residues in the CDR3. Germline V lookup: CDR1 SGHRS, CDR2 YFSETQ.

The chain combines TRBV6-5 with TRBJ2-5; 13 bases fit TRBD2. Germline loops: CDR1 MNHEY, CDR2 SVGAGI. The CDR3 loop spans 14 amino acids. The V segment lost 6 bases and the J segment 12 bases; nucleotides outside the gene matches: 10. The CDR3 region has the DNA TGTGCCAGCAGCTCCACTAGCGGGAGGGCCCCCAAGTACTTC. Its translation: CASSSTSGRAPKYF.

This clone was counted a single time. The gene calls are TRBV5-1 and TRBJ2-1, with 11 positions matching TRBD1. The germline V gene encodes CDR1 SGHRS and CDR2 YFSETQ. The ends lost 3 bases at V and 3 bases at J; junction bases unmatched: 2. This CDR3 is 15 amino acids long. The DNA for the CDR3 is TGCGCCAGCAGCTCGGGGACAGGGGGCTACAATGAGCAGTTCTTC. Amino acid sequence: CASSSGTGGYNEQFF.

The V gene is TRBV28, the J gene TRBJ2-1, with TRBD1 as a possible D gene (6 bases). V was trimmed by 3 bases and J by 6 bases, leaving 15 bases between them. CDR1 and CDR2 from the germline V gene are MDHEN and SYDVKM. The CDR3 covers 15 residues. CDR3 nucleotides: TGTGCCAGCAGTTTCAGGGGTTACCCCCCCAATGAGCAGTTCTTC. It specifies CASSFRGYPPNEQFF.

The V and J genes are TRBV10-3 and TRBJ1-4; no clear D gene. Trimming shortened V by 2 bases and J by 2 bases, and 6 bases separated the two germline ends. CDR3 length: 14 residues. Germline loops: CDR1 ENHRY, CDR2 SYGVKD. This CDR3 is CAISEGGTNEKLFF. The CDR3 region has the DNA TGTGCCATCAGTGAGGGAGGCACTAATGAAAAACTGTTTTTT.

The rearrangement uses TRBV6-5 and TRBJ2-7; D remains unclear. V was clipped by 6 bases and J by 6 bases, with 15 bases between them. The CDR3 totals 13 residues. Germline loops: CDR1 MNHEY, CDR2 SVGAGI. CDR3 nucleotide sequence: TGTGCCAGCAGCCTACACCGATCCGGCGAGCAGTACTTC. Protein sequence: CASSLHRSGEQYF.

The chain links TRBV12-3 or TRBV12-4 to TRBJ2-6, with unresolved D. The CDR3 consists of 13 residues. V lost 6 bases, J lost 3 bases, and 6 bases lay in between. The CDR3 region has the DNA TGTGCCAGCAGGGGGTATGGGGCCAACGTCCTGACTTTC. This sequence encodes CASRGYGANVLTF.

The rearrangement uses TRBV7-3 and TRBJ1-2, with D possibly TRBD1 on 6 matching bases. Looked up from germline, CDR1 is SGHTA and CDR2 is FQGTGA. V lost 5 bases and J lost 1, with 17 bases in between. This CDR3 is built from 16 residues. CDR3 sequence reads: CASSPGGGGSNYGYTF. CDR3 bases: TGTGCCAGCAGCCCTGGCGGTGGGGGCAGTAACTATGGCTACACCTTC. Combining the CDR3 with reference TRBV7-3 and TRBJ1-2 gives the whole variable domain GAGVSQTPSNKVTEKGKYVELRCDPISGHTALYWYRQSLGQGPEFLIYFQGTGAADDSGLPNDRFFAVRPEGSVSTLKIQRTERGDSAVYLCASSPGGGGSNYGYTFGSGTRLTVV.

V gene TRBV15 combines with J gene TRBJ2-1; D gene unclear. This CDR3 region has 13 residues. Germline CDR1 and CDR2: LNHNV and YYDKDF (reference sequence). Deletions cut 4 bases from V and 4 bases from J, with 8 bases between. The CDR3 coding sequence is TGTGCCACCAGCACCGGACGTTACAATGAGCAGTTCTTC. It is translated as CATSTGRYNEQFF.

This clone was counted only a few times. The chain links TRBV20-1 to TRBJ1-2, with 7 bases that match TRBD1. Germline assignment: CDR1 DFQATT and CDR2 SNEGSKA (reference sequence). This CDR3 comprises 13 residues. V shed 3 bases and J 5 bases; nucleotides not matched to a gene: 6. CDR3 nucleotide sequence: TGCAGTGCTAGTGGCGGGACAGCATATGGCTACACCTTC. It translates to CSASGGTAYGYTF.